These 12 T cell receptor beta chains share one sample of origin, sequenced in a study of T cell repertoires in cytomegalovirus infection. TCRdb used MiXCR to reprocess the reads, holding one entry per CDR3 protein. The repertoire holds 200,000 or so distinct CDR3 sequences, with roughly 19% as singletons. The sequencing sample was made of PBMCs. These receptors all stem from a human donor in good health (CMV status not recorded). Some clones in this sample may be carry-over from other donors' samples.

The chain carries TRBV29-1 and TRBJ1-1; 10 nucleotides agree with TRBD1. After removal of 2 bases from V and 4 bases from J, the junction contained 1 base not matched to a gene. There are 13 residues in the CDR3. The germline V gene has CDR1 SQVTM and CDR2 ANQGSEA. In DNA, the CDR3 is TGCAGCGTTGAAAGGACAGGGGGCACTGAAGCTTTCTTT. It codes for CSVERTGGTEAFF.

The chain is built from TRBV6-1 and TRBJ2-7; D is ambiguous. Trimming removed 2 bases from V and 6 bases from J, with 14 bases in between. Looked up from germline, CDR1 is MNHNS and CDR2 is SASEGT. This CDR3 is built from 14 residues. The CDR3 sequence: CASSENESGLEQYF. CDR3 nucleotides: TGTGCCAGCAGTGAAAACGAGTCAGGCCTCGAGCAGTACTTC.

This clonotype was recorded at least ten times. V gene TRBV7-2 combines with J gene TRBJ2-7, with a weak D call TRBD1 (7 bases). V was cut by 5 bases and J by 0 bases, with 14 bases left in between. The CDR3 runs to 15 residues. Germline CDR1 is SGHTA and CDR2 is FQGNSA. The chain's CDR3 is CASSARGTASYEQYF. In DNA form, the CDR3 reads TGTGCCAGCAGCGCCCGGGGGACAGCCTCCTACGAGCAGTACTTC.

This clonotype was detected once. The chain recombines TRBV5-4 with TRBJ1-3, with D unclear. CDR1 is SGHNT and CDR2 is YYREEE in the germline V gene (reference sequence). The CDR3 is made up of 15 amino acids. Trimming removed 3 bases at V and 0 bases at J, with 10 bases between. The CDR3 loop is CASSSVGLSGNTIYF. DNA of the CDR3: TGTGCCAGCAGCTCCGTAGGCCTCTCTGGAAACACCATATATTTT.

A few counts support this clonotype. At one end the junction does not follow the germline gene, possibly because of a read error. The chain links TRBV6-6 to TRBJ1-4, with 7 bases that match TRBD1. Per germline, CDR1 MNHNY and CDR2 SVGAGI (reference sequence). There are 12 residues in the CDR3. The CDR3 loop is CASSTPSGTDVF. DNA for the CDR3: TGTGCCAGCAGTACCCCATCCGGGACAGACGTTTTT.

There are many counts of this clonotype. This sequence joins TRBV7-3 and TRBJ2-1; 11 positions agree with TRBD2. V shed 5 bases and J 4 bases; nucleotides not matched to a gene: 7. Germline V lookup: CDR1 SGHTA, CDR2 FQGTGA. The CDR3 covers 16 residues. CDR3 amino acids: CASSPRLAGIYNEQFF. DNA for the CDR3: TGTGCCAGCAGCCCGCGACTAGCGGGGATTTACAATGAGCAGTTCTTC.

This clonotype was counted a few times. The chain joins TRBV7-2 to TRBJ2-1; D could derive from TRBD1 or TRBD2 (6 bases each). V shed 2 bases and J shed 1 base, with 15 bases lying between them. The CDR3 has 17 residues. Germline CDR1 is SGHTA and CDR2 is FQGNSA. CDR3 coding DNA: TGTGCCAGCAGCTTAATTGGGGGGCGACTTTCCTACAATGAGCAGTTCTTC. Translating gives CASSLIGGRLSYNEQFF.

The chain has TRBV6-2 or TRBV6-3 and TRBJ2-7; D gene unclear. CDR3 length: 15 amino acids. V was pared by 5 bases and J by 0 bases, with 14 bases between. Germline V CDR1 and CDR2: MNHEY, SVGEGT. The chain's CDR3 is CASSRTERSSYEQYF. The CDR3 bases are TGTGCCAGCAGTCGCACCGAGAGGAGCTCCTACGAGCAGTACTTC.

V gene TRBV11-2 combines with J gene TRBJ1-1; 8 bases are a match to TRBD1. The V segment lost 2 bases and the J segment 5 bases; nucleotides outside the gene matches: 7. This CDR3 is 15 amino acids long. Germline V gene data show CDR1 as SGHAT and CDR2 as FQNNGV. The CDR3 DNA reads as TGTGCCAGCAGCTTATACGACAGGGGTCGTACTGAAGCTTTCTTT. It encodes CASSLYDRGRTEAFF. Combining the CDR3 with reference TRBV11-2 and TRBJ1-1 gives the whole variable domain EAGVAQSPRYKIIEKRQSVAFWCNPISGHATLYWYQQILGQGPKLLIQFQNNGVVDDSQLPKDRFSAERLKGVDSTLKIQPAKLEDSAVYLCASSLYDRGRTEAFFGQGTRLTVV.

This clonotype was counted between two and nine times. The rearrangement uses TRBV19 and TRBJ1-2, with unresolved D. The CDR3 length is 15 residues. The ends were cut back, 7 bases at V and 3 bases at J, with 18 bases in the middle. Germline CDR1 and CDR2: LNHDA and SQIVND (reference sequence). This chain's CDR3 is CASTKRIGLDYGYTF. DNA for the CDR3: TGTGCCAGTACGAAAAGGATTGGTCTCGACTATGGCTACACCTTC.

The table lists this clonotype with many counts. V is TRBV7-9 and J is TRBJ2-7, with 7 bases lining up with TRBD2. This CDR3 region has 14 residues. J gave up 0 bases and V 5 bases, and 4 bases lay outside the gene matches. The germline V gene encodes CDR1 SEHNR and CDR2 FQNEAQ (reference sequence). The CDR3 region is CASSPRGSSYEQYF. The CDR3 region has the DNA TGTGCCAGCAGCCCCCGCGGGAGCTCCTACGAGCAGTACTTC.

Only a few counts were recorded for this clonotype. The V call is TRBV27, the J call TRBJ2-7; D is possibly TRBD2 (7 bases). Germline CDR1 and CDR2: MNHEY and SMNVEV (reference sequence). The CDR3 spans 14 residues. V was clipped by 3 bases and J by 5 bases, with 14 bases between them. CDR3 in amino acids: CASSFGGGVNEQYF. CDR3 in DNA: TGTGCCAGCAGTTTTGGAGGGGGGGTAAACGAGCAGTACTTC.